This T cell receptor beta chain stems from a study of cytomegalovirus exposure and HLA in healthy donors. Germline CDR1 is LGHNA and CDR2 is YNFKEQ. J was trimmed by 6 bases and V by 0 bases; bases with no gene match: 3. The CDR3 has 14 residues. Primers included in the PCR were 60 Vbeta and 13 Jbeta primers. TCRdb's table, derived via immunoSEQ multiplex PCR, lists solely in-frame clones and lacks some. The table includes 150,000 to 200,000 clones, approximately 80% detected once. The rearrangement uses TRBV4-2 and TRBJ2-7; 9 positions match TRBD1. This receptor was taken from a woman aged 30 to 39 in good health and CMV-seropositive. What was sequenced was PBMCs. The CDR3 here is CASSQEGTGPEQYF. CDR3 DNA: TGTGCCAGCAGCCAAGAAGGGACAGGGCCCGAGCAGTACTTC.